This entry lists 25 T cell receptor beta chains sequenced from one sample in a study of blood T cells in healthy people across ages. It was with a sample-barcoded 5' primer and a J-beta primer mix that a second PCR of roughly 7 to 12 cycles was run. TCRdb itself ran the 5' RACE reads through MiXCR, one entry per CDR3 protein. The sample lists about 1.5 million distinct CDR3 sequences; about 45% were seen once. The sample was blood. These receptors were collected from a woman aged 18-29 years in good health.

The gene calls are TRBV4-1 and TRBJ2-4, with a weak D call TRBD2 (6 bases). TRBJ2-7 matches the DNA end more closely, so the J call is doubtful. This CDR3 is 16 amino acids long. Germline V gives CDR1 MGHRA, CDR2 YSYEKL. The CDR3 here is CASSQEVAGTYYEQYF. The CDR3 DNA reads as TGCGCCAGCAGCCAAGAAGTGGCAGGGACTTACTACGAGCAGTACTTC.

The chain is built from TRBV7-9 and TRBJ2-3, with D unclear. The CDR3 runs 16 residues. Per germline, CDR1 SEHNR and CDR2 FQNEAQ (reference sequence). V dropped 3 bases and J dropped 2 bases, with 15 bases sitting between them. The CDR3 loop reads CASSFERNLFTDTQYF. CDR3 DNA sequence: TGTGCCAGCAGCTTCGAAAGGAACCTCTTCACAGATACGCAGTATTTT.

This clonotype has only one observation. The chain links TRBV4-3 to TRBJ1-6; 9 bases line up with TRBD1. Germline values: CDR1 LGHNA, CDR2 YSLEER. With V trimmed by 2 bases and J by 6 bases, 11 bases remained unmatched. The CDR3 covers 18 residues. The CDR3 sequence: CASSQRGVRDRANSPLHF. The CDR3 DNA reads as TGCGCCAGCAGCCAAAGAGGCGTCCGGGACAGGGCTAATTCACCCCTCCACTTT.

This rearrangement joins TRBV3-1 to TRBJ2-6, with D possibly being TRBD1 or TRBD2 (5 bases each). The CDR3 has 15 amino acids. Trimming shortened V by 6 bases and J by 1 base, and 10 bases separated the two germline ends. The germline gives CDR1 LGHDT, CDR2 YNNKEL (reference sequence). CDR3 bases: TGTGCCAGCAGGGGGGTAGTGTCTGGGGCCAACGTCCTGACTTTC. Protein: CASRGVVSGANVLTF.

This clonotype was detected only a few times. The rearrangement joins TRBV9 to TRBJ1-2; D call uncertain. With 0 bases removed from V and 2 bases from J, the gap between germline ends came to 11 bases. Germline loops: CDR1 SGDLS, CDR2 YYNGEE. The CDR3 contains 15 residues. The CDR3 nucleotides read TGTGCCAGCAGCGTAGAACCAAGACGAAACTATGGCTACACCTTC. Translation gives CASSVEPRRNYGYTF.

In its sample, this clonotype was seen a few times. This sequence joins TRBV19 and TRBJ1-2; D is perhaps TRBD1 (6 bases). V was pared by 4 bases and J by 6 bases, with 15 bases between. The germline V gene encodes CDR1 LNHDA and CDR2 SQIVND (reference sequence). The CDR3 is 14 amino acids. The CDR3 sequence is CASSTGTRLDGYTF. As DNA, the CDR3 is TGTGCCAGTAGTACCGGGACACGGTTAGATGGCTACACCTTC. The complete variable domain, with remaining parts taken from reference TRBV19 and TRBJ1-2, reads DGGITQSPKYLFRKEGQNVTLSCEQNLNHDAMYWYRQDPGQGLRLIYYSQIVNDFQKGDIAEGYSVSREKKESFPLTVTSAQKNPTAFYLCASSTGTRLDGYTFGSGTRLTVV.

With respect to this clonotype: A junction boundary mismatches the germline segment, possibly from a read error. The genes are TRBV7-4 and TRBJ1-5; no clear D gene. In germline, CDR1 is SGHVT, CDR2 SQSDAQ. The CDR3 contains 11 residues. CDR3 loop: CANSFGQPQHF. The DNA of the CDR3 is TGTGCCAACAGCTTTGGCCAGCCCCAGCATTTT.

J is TRBJ1-3 and V is TRBV10-3; TRBD1 aligns across 9 bases. Germline V lookup: CDR1 ENHRY, CDR2 SYGVKD. The J segment lost 0 bases and the V segment lost 6 bases, leaving 3 bases of the junction unmatched. This CDR3 has 15 amino acids. DNA for the CDR3: TGTGCCATCAGGGGACAGGGATCCTCTGGAAACACCATATATTTT. It is translated as CAIRGQGSSGNTIYF.

The gene calls are TRBV20-1 and TRBJ1-2, with D possibly TRBD1 on 6 matching bases. The CDR3 has 12 residues. V was pared by 5 bases and J by 4 bases, with 11 bases between. CDR1 and CDR2 (germline): DFQATT, SNEGSKA (reference sequence). CDR3 nucleotides: TGCAGTGCTGTCAGGGGCCTCTATGGCTACACCTTC. Amino acids: CSAVRGLYGYTF.

This chain connects TRBV7-9 to TRBJ2-1; a possible D gene is TRBD1 (6 bases). Judging by the DNA end, TRBJ2-7 fits better; the J call may be wrong. The CDR3 totals 18 residues. CDR1 and CDR2 from the germline V gene are SEHNR and FQNEAQ (reference sequence). CDR3 protein: CASSLVVLRDRSYNEQYF. The CDR3 region has the DNA TGTGCCAGCAGCTTAGTTGTCCTCCGAGACAGGTCCTACAATGAGCAGTACTTC.

The chain links TRBV7-2 to TRBJ1-1; D not certain. The germline CDR1 and CDR2 sequences are SGHTA and FQGNSA. V lost 6 bases and J lost 4, with 18 bases in between. There are 15 residues in the CDR3. CDR3 amino acids: CASRTGEFKGTEAFF. The CDR3 nucleotides are TGTGCCAGCAGGACCGGCGAATTTAAGGGCACTGAAGCTTTCTTT.

The gene calls are TRBV29-1 and TRBJ1-2, with no clear D. Germline V gene lookup returns CDR1 SQVTM and CDR2 ANQGSEA. With 6 bases removed from V and 4 bases from J, the gap between germline ends came to 15 bases. This CDR3 contains 13 residues. Here the CDR3 reads CSVRGLALYGYTF. In DNA form, the CDR3 reads TGCAGCGTCCGAGGGTTAGCCCTCTATGGCTACACCTTC.

The table lists this clonotype with a few counts. This chain joins TRBV4-2 and TRBJ1-6; D remains unclear. Germline CDR1 LGHNA, CDR2 YNFKEQ. The ends were cut back, 1 base at V and 7 bases at J, with 14 bases in the middle. CDR3 length equals 16 residues. The CDR3 region has the DNA TGTGCCAGCAGCCAAGTTTCAGGCGACCACAATTCACCCCTCCACTTT. Protein sequence: CASSQVSGDHNSPLHF.

In its sample, this clonotype was seen a few times. The chain links TRBV7-2 to TRBJ1-4, with 7 bases fitting TRBD1. CDR1 and CDR2 (germline): SGHTA, FQGNSA. The length of the CDR3 is 20 residues. The trim removed 3 bases at V and 6 bases at J, leaving 22 bases unmatched. CDR3 DNA: TGTGCCAGCAGCTTTCGCGGGGCATCCACAGGGGCCTCGGAGCATGAAAAACTGTTTTTT. Translation gives CASSFRGASTGASEHEKLFF.

Details on this clonotype: The junction departs from germline at one end; a sequencing error may be responsible. V gene TRBV19 combines with J gene TRBJ2-6, with a weak D call TRBD1 (5 bases). Germline CDR1 LNHDA, CDR2 SQIVND (reference sequence). The CDR3 spans 15 residues. The CDR3 coding sequence is TGTGCCAGTAGAACCCCACACTCTGGGGCCAACGTCCCGACTTTC. It specifies CASRTPHSGANVPTF.

This clonotype was counted many times. This rearrangement joins TRBV6-5 to TRBJ1-2, with D unclear. CDR1 and CDR2 (germline): MNHEY, SVGAGI. This CDR3 is 12 amino acids long. The V end lost 5 bases, the J end lost 5 bases, and 9 bases lay between the germline ends. CDR3: CASSRAGYGYTF. Here the CDR3 DNA reads TGTGCCAGCAGTCGAGCGGGGTATGGCTACACCTTC.

This clonotype was detected only a few times. This chain uses TRBV7-2 with TRBJ2-1; D gene unclear. The length of the CDR3 is 11 residues. CDR1 and CDR2 (germline): SGHTA, FQGNSA. Trimming pared 1 base from V and 9 bases from J, leaving 4 bases between. CDR3 residues: CASSLVVEQFF. The CDR3 nucleotides read TGTGCCAGCAGCTTAGTGGTTGAGCAGTTCTTC.

This sequence joins TRBV12-3 or TRBV12-4 and TRBJ1-2, with D possibly TRBD1 on 5 matching bases. Trimming removed 1 base from V and 0 bases from J, with 15 bases in between. The CDR3 has 17 residues. The CDR3 DNA sequence: TGTGCCAGCAGTTTAGAAGGACACCTCTCATCTAACTATGGCTACACCTTC. Its translation: CASSLEGHLSSNYGYTF.

This chain uses TRBV5-6 with TRBJ1-3; 9 nucleotides agree with TRBD1. CDR1 and CDR2 (germline): SGHDT, YYEEEE. CDR3 length: 17 residues. Trimming at V came to 5 bases and at J to 7 bases, leaving 16 bases not matched to a gene. Written as DNA, the CDR3 is TGTGCCAGCAGAGGGGCCGACGGGACAGGGATTCGGAACACCATATATTTT. Amino acids: CASRGADGTGIRNTIYF.

This sequence joins TRBV18 and TRBJ1-5; 9 bases agree with TRBD1. V gave up 4 bases and J gave up 7 bases; unmatched junction bases: 11. The V gene's germline CDR1 is KGHSH and CDR2 LQKENI. CDR3 size: 16 residues. In nucleotides, the CDR3 is TGTGCCAGCTCACGGACCGGACAGGGGTCTGAGCAGCCCCAGCATTTT. Its translation is CASSRTGQGSEQPQHF.

This clonotype was detected a few times. This sequence joins TRBV28 and TRBJ2-7; D call uncertain. The CDR3 totals 12 residues. Germline-derived CDR1 and CDR2 are MDHEN and SYDVKM. Trimming left V 7 bases short and J 7 bases short, with 14 bases between. The CDR3 is CASNLEAYEQYF. DNA for the CDR3: TGTGCCAGCAATCTCGAGGCATATGAGCAGTACTTC.

This rearrangement joins TRBV7-2 to TRBJ1-3; no reliable D call. There are 15 residues in the CDR3. Germline values: CDR1 SGHTA, CDR2 FQGNSA. The V end lost 6 bases, the J end lost 0 bases, and 12 bases lay between the germline ends. Here the CDR3 DNA reads TGTGCCAGCAGGATAGTGGTCGGCTCTGGAAACACCATATATTTT. This gives the protein CASRIVVGSGNTIYF.

The chain couples TRBV6-5 to TRBJ1-1; a possible D gene is TRBD1 (5 bases). Germline V gives CDR1 MNHEY, CDR2 SVGAGI. The length of the CDR3 is 15 residues. The V gene lost 5 bases and the J gene lost 5 bases, with 18 bases spanning the gap. CDR3 protein: CASSPTADSYTEAFF. CDR3 nucleotide sequence: TGTGCCAGCAGTCCTACCGCTGACAGTTATACTGAAGCTTTCTTT.

Details on this clonotype: This may come from a read error, since a much larger clone is one base off. The V gene is TRBV29-1, the J gene TRBJ2-3; TRBD2 agrees at 12 bases. CDR1 is SQVTM, CDR2 ANQGSEA, per germline. V trimming: 6 bases; J trimming: 3 bases; junction bases outside the gene matches: 7. The CDR3 is made up of 15 amino acids. The chain's CDR3 is CSVATSGSSTDTQYF. The CDR3 DNA sequence: TGCAGCGTCGCGACTAGCGGGAGTTCAACAGATACGCAGTATTTT.

This clonotype was seen a handful of times. The chain combines TRBV28 with TRBJ1-4; 10 bases map to TRBD1. Germline CDR1 is MDHEN and CDR2 is SYDVKM. CDR3 length: 15 amino acids. V shed 5 bases and J 8 bases; nucleotides not matched to a gene: 8. CDR3 sequence (DNA): TGTGCCAGCAGTACGACAGGGGGCTTTTCCGAAAAACTGTTTTTT. Translated, it gives CASSTTGGFSEKLFF.